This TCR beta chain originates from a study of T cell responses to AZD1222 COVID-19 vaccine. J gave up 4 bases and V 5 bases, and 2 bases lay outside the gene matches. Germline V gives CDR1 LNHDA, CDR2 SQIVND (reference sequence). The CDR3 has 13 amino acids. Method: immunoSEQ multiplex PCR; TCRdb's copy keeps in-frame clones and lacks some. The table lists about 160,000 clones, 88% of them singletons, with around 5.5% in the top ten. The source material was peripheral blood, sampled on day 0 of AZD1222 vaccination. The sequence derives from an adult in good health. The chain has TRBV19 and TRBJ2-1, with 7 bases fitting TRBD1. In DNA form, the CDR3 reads TGTGCCAGTAGTCCGACAGGGTACAATGAGCAGTTCTTC. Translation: CASSPTGYNEQFF.